The 3 T cell receptor beta chains below come from one sample, sequenced in a study of OX40 agonist ivuxolimab in advanced cancers. Measured with immunoSEQ multiplex PCR; TCRdb has only the in-frame clones, and not every one. Here the sample spans about 55,000 clones, nearly 90% being singletons. The sample in question was CD4+ or CD8+ T cells sorted from blood, obtained in a trial of the OX40 agonist ivuxolimab. These receptors originate from an adult with an advanced solid tumor such as melanoma, head and neck, liver or kidney cancer.

This chain uses TRBV19 with TRBJ2-7; unclear D gene. The CDR3 extends over 13 amino acids. Between the trimmed V and J ends, which lost 2 bases and 2 bases, there was a span of 7 bases. CDR1 and CDR2 from the germline V gene are LNHDA and SQIVND (reference sequence). CDR3 sequence reads: CASSISVTYEQYF. The CDR3 DNA is TGTGCCAGTAGTATATCTGTGACCTACGAGCAGTACTTC.

This chain connects TRBV10-3 to TRBJ2-3, with a weak D call TRBD2 (5 bases). V lost 2 bases, J lost 4 bases, and 10 bases lay in between. Germline V gene data show CDR1 as ENHRY and CDR2 as SYGVKD. This CDR3 contains 14 residues. The CDR3, as DNA: TGTGCCATCAGTGAGGGAGGATTCGCAGATACGCAGTATTTT. Translating gives CAISEGGFADTQYF.

Only one count was recorded for this clone. The chain carries TRBV9 and TRBJ1-2; D perhaps matches TRBD1 (5 bases). V was pared by 0 bases and J by 7 bases, with 13 bases between. This CDR3 is 14 amino acids long. Germline V gene lookup returns CDR1 SGDLS and CDR2 YYNGEE. DNA of the CDR3: TGTGCCAGCAGCGTAGGAGACAGAGGGGTTGGCTACACCTTC. Amino acids: CASSVGDRGVGYTF.